Following are 23 T cell receptor beta chains from one sample sequenced in a study of blood T cell repertoires in COVID-19. TCRdb's copy holds only in-frame clones and misses some; the assay was immunoSEQ multiplex PCR. Of 110,000 to 150,000 clones listed, more than 65% are singletons. The sequencing sample was made of peripheral blood. The receptors stem from a man between 60 and 75 years old with active or convalescent COVID-19.

V is TRBV18 and J is TRBJ2-5, with D possibly TRBD2 on 5 matching bases. Trimming removed 8 bases at V and 2 bases at J, with 12 bases between. The germline gives CDR1 KGHSH, CDR2 LQKENI. The CDR3 has 13 amino acids. CDR3: CASRGGLQETQYF. The CDR3 coding sequence is TGTGCCAGCCGCGGTGGACTTCAAGAGACCCAGTACTTC.

This chain connects TRBV5-6 to TRBJ1-3; 7 nucleotides align to TRBD1. CDR3 length equals 13 residues. Germline loops: CDR1 SGHDT, CDR2 YYEEEE. Germline trimming cut 6 bases from V and 9 bases from J; bases unmatched to any gene: 9. CDR3 nucleotides: TGTGCCAGCAACAGACAGGGAAGCGGCACCATATATTTT. This codes for CASNRQGSGTIYF.

In its sample, this clone was seen a few times. This chain's CDR3 is CASSPLSDRGYGYTF. The CDR3 region has the DNA TGTGCCAGCTCCCCACTATCCGACAGGGGCTATGGCTACACCTTC. The rearrangement links TRBV6-5 to TRBJ1-2, with 8 bases aligning to TRBD1. CDR1 is MNHEY and CDR2 is SVGAGI in the germline V gene. CDR3 length: 15 residues. V was pared by 8 bases and J by 4 bases, with 12 bases of the junction left unmatched.

The CDR3 here is CASSQDPRGGNTIYF. The CDR3 DNA is TGCGCCAGCAGCCAAGACCCCAGGGGAGGAAACACCATATATTTT. V gene TRBV4-1 combines with J gene TRBJ1-3; maybe TRBD1 (6 bases). There are 15 residues in the CDR3. Per germline, CDR1 MGHRA and CDR2 YSYEKL. V shed 0 bases and J shed 4 bases, with 10 bases lying between them.

The V and J genes are TRBV3-1 (or the pseudogene TRBV3-2) and TRBJ1-1; D gene uncertain. The CDR3 loop spans 15 amino acids. Germline V CDR1 and CDR2: LGHDT, YNNKEL (reference sequence). V was pared by 1 base and J by 3 bases, with 12 bases between. The DNA of the CDR3 is TGTGCCAGCAGCCAAGCACGGACTCACCACACTGAAGCTTTCTTT. Encoded protein: CASSQARTHHTEAFF.

The chain couples TRBV19 to TRBJ2-6, with TRBD2 matching over 8 bases. V lost 3 bases to trimming and J lost 1 base; unmatched junction nucleotides: 8. The CDR3 covers 18 residues. Germline CDR1 LNHDA, CDR2 SQIVND (reference sequence). This chain's CDR3 is CASSILSGSYSGANVLTF. CDR3 nucleotide sequence: TGTGCCAGTAGTATCTTAAGCGGGAGTTATTCTGGGGCCAACGTCCTGACTTTC.

The V gene is TRBV14, the J gene TRBJ2-5; D is unclear. The CDR3 consists of 17 residues. Per germline, CDR1 SGHDN and CDR2 FVKESK. Trimming cost V 2 bases and J 0 bases, with 16 bases left between them. For the CDR3, the DNA is TGTGCCAGCAGCCAAACGCGGTCGGCTGGCTACCAAGAGACCCAGTACTTC. It encodes CASSQTRSAGYQETQYF.

The chain combines TRBV21-1 with TRBJ1-6; TRBD1 is the table's D call and was not checked against the DNA. TRBV21-1 is noted as a pseudogene. The CDR3 is 14 amino acids. CDR3 sequence reads: CASTRDSYNSPLHF. In nucleotides, the CDR3 is TGTGCCAGCACCCGGGACAGTTATAATTCACCCCTCCACTTT.

The table lists this clone with a count of one. This CDR3 is CASSLVVNRAAKNIQYF. CDR3 DNA sequence: TGTGCCAGCAGCTTAGTTGTTAACAGGGCGGCCAAAAACATTCAGTACTTC. V is TRBV11-3 and J is TRBJ2-4, with D perhaps TRBD1 (6 bases). Germline CDR1 is SGHNT and CDR2 is YENEEA. Trimming stripped 1 base from V and 1 base from J, with 14 bases between. The CDR3 is 17 amino acids. Full variable domain (missing parts from reference TRBV11-3 and TRBJ2-4): EAGVVQSPRYKIIEKKQPVAFWCNPISGHNTLYWYLQNLGQGPELLIRYENEEAVDDSQLPKDRFSAERLKGVDSTLKIQPAELGDSAVYLCASSLVVNRAAKNIQYFGAGTRLSVL.

This chain uses TRBV7-2 with TRBJ1-5; 9 bases fit TRBD1. Germline V gene data show CDR1 as SGHTA and CDR2 as FQGNSA. The CDR3 runs 15 residues. V was clipped by 5 bases and J by 3 bases; unmatched bases: 5. The CDR3 coding sequence is TGTGCCAGCAGCAAGGACAGGGGCCCCAATCAGCCCCAGCATTTT. Translation: CASSKDRGPNQPQHF.

The chain recombines TRBV7-2 with TRBJ1-6; D may be TRBD1 (5 bases). Germline V gives CDR1 SGHTA, CDR2 FQGNSA. CDR3 length: 13 amino acids. V was trimmed by 3 bases and J by 6 bases, leaving 6 bases between them. The CDR3 spells CASSLTVNSPLHF. The CDR3 coding sequence is TGTGCCAGCAGCTTGACAGTTAATTCACCCCTCCACTTT.

V usage is TRBV24-1 and J usage is TRBJ1-1, with D uncertain. CDR1 and CDR2 from the germline V gene are KGHDR and SFDVKD. CDR3 length equals 13 residues. V was pared by 5 bases and J by 7 bases, with 13 bases between. CDR3 sequence: CATSAAGPDEAFF. The CDR3 nucleotides are TGTGCCACCAGTGCCGCGGGCCCGGATGAAGCTTTCTTT.

Only one count was recorded for this clone. CDR3 DNA: TGTGCCAGCCGCGTCGGGCCGATAGCGGGGGTTTACAATGAGCAGTTCTTC. Its protein product is CASRVGPIAGVYNEQFF. The J gene is TRBJ2-1, the V gene TRBV27; TRBD2 aligns across 9 bases. The CDR3 runs 17 residues. Looked up from germline, CDR1 is MNHEY and CDR2 is SMNVEV (reference sequence). The V and J ends lost 8 bases and 4 bases, in that order; junction bases with no gene match: 15.

J is TRBJ2-2 and V is TRBV3-1 (or the pseudogene TRBV3-2); D may be TRBD1 (5 bases). The CDR3 sequence is 15 residues long. V was clipped by 3 bases and J by 16 bases, with 24 bases between them. Germline CDR1 LGHDT, CDR2 YNNKEL (reference sequence). The CDR3, as DNA: TGTGCCAGCAGCCAGTATTCGGGCCCCTTGGGGCTGAGGTTTTTT. Translated, it gives CASSQYSGPLGLRFF.

The rearrangement links TRBV9 to TRBJ2-3; maybe TRBD1 (5 bases). Germline lookup yields CDR1 SGDLS and CDR2 YYNGEE. The CDR3 is 14 residues long. The V end was cut by 3 bases, the J end by 6 bases, with 14 bases between. CDR3 protein: CASSEGNSLDTQYF. The CDR3 coding sequence is TGTGCCAGCAGCGAGGGGAACAGCTTGGATACGCAGTATTTT.

This clone occurred once. This chain connects TRBV19 to TRBJ1-6; the D is unclear. The germline V gene has CDR1 LNHDA and CDR2 SQIVND (reference sequence). The CDR3 consists of 13 residues. The V end lost 7 bases, the J end lost 3 bases, and 7 bases lay between the germline ends. This chain's CDR3 is CASMGVYNSPLHF. CDR3 nucleotides: TGTGCCAGTATGGGCGTCTATAATTCACCCCTCCACTTT.

The rearrangement links TRBV7-2 to TRBJ2-1; 11 bases agree with TRBD2. The V gene end was trimmed by 10 bases and the J gene end by 6 bases; junction bases not matched to a gene: 8. This CDR3 contains 14 residues. Germline V lookup: CDR1 SGHTA, CDR2 FQGNSA. This chain's CDR3 is CATTLAGVGNEQFF. The CDR3 DNA follows: TGTGCCACCACACTAGCGGGGGTTGGCAATGAGCAGTTCTTC.

The table lists this clone with a few counts. The J gene is TRBJ2-3, the V gene TRBV4-3; TRBD2 matches at 9 bases. The length of the CDR3 is 17 residues. V was clipped by 0 bases and J by 3 bases; unmatched bases: 7. The V gene's germline CDR1 is LGHNA and CDR2 YSLEER. CDR3 nucleotide sequence: TGCGCCAGCAGCCAAGATTTTAGCGGGAGTTATACAGATACGCAGTATTTT. It translates to CASSQDFSGSYTDTQYF.

The chain recombines TRBV27 with TRBJ2-7; TRBD2 matches 12 bases. The CDR3 covers 14 residues. J gave up 4 bases and V 6 bases, and 4 bases lay outside the gene matches. Germline V gives CDR1 MNHEY, CDR2 SMNVEV (reference sequence). The CDR3: CASRRTSGMYEQYV. Here the CDR3 DNA reads TGTGCCAGCAGACGGACTAGCGGGATGTACGAGCAGTACGTC.

The chain couples TRBV18 to TRBJ1-5; D is possibly TRBD1 (6 bases). Trimming stripped 2 bases from V and 1 base from J, with 12 bases between. Germline CDR1 KGHSH, CDR2 LQKENI. This CDR3 is 16 amino acids long. Here the CDR3 reads CASSPSGRGSNQPQHF. The CDR3 DNA reads TGTGCCAGCTCACCAAGCGGCAGGGGCAGCAATCAGCCCCAGCATTTT.

V usage is TRBV5-1 and J usage is TRBJ2-1; 13 bases match TRBD2. There are 16 residues in the CDR3. The germline V gene encodes CDR1 SGHRS and CDR2 YFSETQ. V lost 6 bases to trimming and J lost 4 bases; unmatched junction nucleotides: 7. The CDR3 DNA sequence: TGCGCCAGCACCCCCACTAGCGGGAGGGTTTACAATGAGCAGTTCTTC. Translating gives CASTPTSGRVYNEQFF.

The rearrangement joins TRBV18 to TRBJ1-2, with TRBD1 matching 9 bases. The CDR3 is 14 amino acids. J lost 8 bases, V lost 2 bases, and 6 bases had no gene match. The germline V gene has CDR1 KGHSH and CDR2 LQKENI. The CDR3 DNA reads TGTGCCAGCTCACCAGGGACAGGGTTGGTAGGCTACACCTTC. Protein sequence: CASSPGTGLVGYTF.

This sequence joins TRBV30 and TRBJ1-3, with D hard to call. Germline values: CDR1 GTSNPN, CDR2 SVGIG (reference sequence). The CDR3 loop spans 11 amino acids. This CDR3 is CALSSGNTIYF. DNA for the CDR3: TGTGCACTGAGCTCTGGAAACACCATATATTTT.